This is a list of T cell receptor beta chains from one sample in a study of identical twins. TCRdb analysed the 5' RACE reads with MiXCR anew, one entry per CDR3 protein. The repertoire includes 200,000 to 300,000 distinct CDR3 sequences, 8% to 11% of them detected once, and 9% to 10% sits in the top ten. The specimen sequenced was memory T cells sorted from blood. The receptor source for this set is a man aged 50 to 59 in good health. Each CDR3 is given with its conserved first and last residue. The D gene is left open where the match is weak. Rows may omit the clone size; those that give it use once, few, many or a size class.

clone size	V gene	J gene	D gene	CDR3 protein	CDR3 DNA
many	TRBV5-1	TRBJ2-2	NA	CASSFGNTGELFF	TGCGCCAGCAGCTTTGGGAACACCGGGGAGCTGTTTTTT
NA	TRBV4-3	TRBJ2-4	TRBD2	CASSQAASPGGTVQYF	TGCGCCAGCAGCCAAGCTGCGTCCCCGGGGGGGACTGTTCAGTACTTC
few	TRBV2	TRBJ1-1	NA	CASKPHLNNTEAFF	TGTGCCAGCAAGCCCCATCTGAATAACACTGAAGCTTTCTTT
many	TRBV3-1	TRBJ2-5	NA	CASSQDPRGGETQYF	TGTGCCAGCAGCCAAGATCCCCGAGGGGGAGAGACCCAGTACTTC
many	TRBV6-1	TRBJ1-6	NA	CASSRQEGGYSPLHF	TGTGCCAGCAGTCGTCAGGAGGGGGGTTATTCACCCCTCCACTTT
few	TRBV7-8	TRBJ2-5	TRBD2	CASSLSPLAGGQETQYF	TGTGCCAGCAGCTTAAGCCCCCTAGCGGGGGGGCAAGAGACCCAGTACTTC
many	TRBV12-3/TRBV12-4	TRBJ1-1	NA	CASSLGGEAFF	TGTGCCAGCAGTTTAGGGGGTGAAGCTTTCTTT
few	TRBV13	TRBJ1-2	TRBD1	CASSEGQGAMGYGYTF	TGTGCCAGCAGCGAAGGACAGGGGGCGATGGGCTATGGCTACACCTTC
few	TRBV7-2	TRBJ2-7	NA	CASSLDSGYEQYF	TGTGCCAGCAGCTTAGATTCCGGGTACGAGCAGTACTTC
many	TRBV20-1	TRBJ2-1	TRBD1	CSARDAAGQGDEQFF	TGCAGTGCTAGAGACGCTGCGGGACAGGGAGATGAGCAGTTCTTC
NA	TRBV5-1	TRBJ2-3	NA	CASSLGDIDTQYF	TGCGCCAGCAGCTTGGGGGACATAGATACGCAGTATTTT
many	TRBV27	TRBJ1-1	TRBD1	CASSSYRGRTNTEAFF	TGTGCCAGCAGTTCCTACAGGGGGAGAACGAACACTGAAGCTTTCTTT
NA	TRBV20-1	TRBJ2-7	TRBD2	CSARDSGMGTSGQGSYEQYF	TGCAGTGCTAGAGATTCGGGGATGGGGACTAGCGGTCAAGGCTCCTACGAGCAGTACTTC
few	TRBV27	TRBJ2-3	TRBD1	CASSQLPPGQGPITDTQYF	TGTGCCAGCAGTCAACTACCCCCGGGACAGGGGCCTATCACAGATACGCAGTATTTT
many	TRBV24-1	TRBJ2-2	NA	CATSDFGSTGELFF	TGTGCCACCAGTGATTTTGGGAGCACCGGGGAGCTGTTTTTT
NA	TRBV5-1	TRBJ2-5	NA	CASSNDGNPGETQYF	TGCGCCAGCAGCAATGACGGGAATCCAGGGGAGACCCAGTACTTC
NA	TRBV7-2	TRBJ2-3	TRBD1	CASSLDDRVARTQYF	TGTGCCAGCAGCTTAGACGACAGGGTAGCCCGCACGCAGTATTTT
NA	TRBV30	TRBJ2-7	NA	CAWSPVMYEQYF	TGTGCCTGGAGTCCCGTCATGTACGAGCAGTACTTC
few	TRBV20-1	TRBJ2-5	TRBD1	CSARHGTAEPQETQYF	TGCAGTGCCCGACATGGGACAGCAGAACCACAAGAGACCCAGTACTTC
many	TRBV20-1	TRBJ2-2	NA	CSARRLTGTGELFF	TGCAGTGCTAGGAGACTAACGGGCACCGGGGAGCTGTTTTTT
few	TRBV5-1	TRBJ1-2	NA	CASSLDRAPYTF	TGCGCCAGCAGCTTGGACAGGGCTCCGTACACCTTC
NA	TRBV5-1	TRBJ2-6	NA	CASSFTTGTSGANVLTF	TGCGCCAGCAGCTTCACGACAGGAACCTCTGGGGCCAACGTCCTGACTTTC
few	TRBV11-2	TRBJ2-5	NA	CASSLGATQETQYF	TGTGCCAGCAGCTTAGGGGCGACCCAAGAGACCCAGTACTTC
NA	TRBV30	TRBJ2-1	NA	CAWTPRDHPSNEQFF	TGTGCCTGGACCCCCCGGGACCACCCCTCCAATGAGCAGTTCTTC
many	TRBV3-1	TRBJ1-3	NA	CASSQDRRGLSGNTIYF	TGTGCCAGCAGCCAAGATCGGCGGGGATTATCTGGAAACACCATATATTTT
many	TRBV5-5	TRBJ2-2	TRBD1	CASSHTGGWGELFF	TGTGCCAGCAGCCATACAGGGGGCTGGGGGGAGCTGTTTTTT
many	TRBV6-2/TRBV6-3	TRBJ2-1	NA	CASSYVANEQFF	TGTGCCAGCAGTTATGTCGCGAATGAGCAGTTCTTC
many	TRBV7-2	TRBJ1-6	NA	CASSTGQTSNSPLHF	TGTGCCAGCAGCACAGGACAGACCTCGAATTCACCCCTCCACTTT
many	TRBV11-2	TRBJ2-5	NA	CASSLVGALGETQYF	TGTGCCAGCAGCTTAGTGGGGGCCCTCGGGGAGACCCAGTACTTC
NA	TRBV29-1	TRBJ2-7	TRBD1	CSVLGGDRARPYEQYF	TGCAGCGTCCTCGGCGGGGACAGGGCCAGACCCTACGAGCAGTACTTC
many	TRBV29-1	TRBJ2-2	NA	CSVEGTPNTGELFF	TGCAGCGTTGAGGGGACACCGAACACCGGGGAGCTGTTTTTT
many	TRBV20-1	TRBJ2-7	NA	CSADRPGAYEQYF	TGCAGTGCAGACCGGCCAGGGGCCTACGAGCAGTACTTC
many	TRBV20-1	TRBJ2-7	TRBD2	CSAGTSRAYEQYF	TGCAGTGCCGGGACTAGCAGAGCCTACGAGCAGTACTTC
many	TRBV20-1	TRBJ1-1	NA	CSALREHMNTEAFF	TGCAGTGCCCTCCGGGAGCACATGAACACTGAAGCTTTCTTT
many	TRBV7-2	TRBJ2-5	NA	CASSLSTQVQETQYF	TGTGCCAGCAGCTTATCGACCCAGGTCCAGGAGACCCAGTACTTC
few	TRBV29-1	TRBJ2-1	TRBD2	CSVEAGTSGSIHNEQFF	TGCAGCGTTGAAGCCGGGACTAGCGGGAGTATCCACAATGAGCAGTTCTTC
few	TRBV11-3	TRBJ2-1	NA	CASSLGLVVYNEQFF	TGTGCCAGCAGCTTAGGATTGGTGGTATACAATGAGCAGTTCTTC
many	TRBV11-2	TRBJ2-7	NA	CASSLVEGYEQYF	TGTGCCAGCAGCTTAGTGGAGGGCTACGAGCAGTACTTC